These 10 T cell receptor beta chains were sequenced from one sample in a study of beta chain features in type 1 diabetes. Every isolated RNA sample was fully reverse transcribed, so sequencing captured expressed TCRB transcripts. Using immunoSEQ multiplex PCR, the repertoire was profiled, and TCRdb retains in-frame clones only, with some absent. The repertoire consists of roughly 330,000 clones, with approximately 10% occurring once and the leading ten covering 0.015%. The sample was naive CD4+ T cells from blood. The origin of the receptors is a woman in her twenties or thirties in good health.

This clone was counted between two and nine times. The chain has TRBV11-1 and TRBJ2-7; D perhaps matches TRBD2 (6 bases). The ends were cut back, 4 bases at V and 0 bases at J, with 22 bases in the middle. Germline lookup yields CDR1 SGHAT and CDR2 FQDESV (reference sequence). The CDR3 covers 18 residues. CDR3 in DNA: TGTGCCAGCAGCTCAGGCCCCAGGACTAAAATGTTCTCCTACGAGCAGTACTTC. Amino acids: CASSSGPRTKMFSYEQYF. Supplemented by reference TRBV11-1 and TRBJ2-7, the full variable domain reads EAEVAQSPRYKITEKSQAVAFWCDPISGHATLYWYRQILGQGPELLVQFQDESVVDDSQLPKDRFSAERLKGVDSTLKIQPAELGDSAMYLCASSSGPRTKMFSYEQYFGPGTRLTVT.

The CDR3 coding sequence is TGTGCCAGCTCACGACCGGGACAGGGGGCGTCCGAGCAGTACTTC. Amino acids: CASSRPGQGASEQYF. The rearrangement joins TRBV18 to TRBJ2-7, with 12 bases identical to TRBD1. J was trimmed by 6 bases and V by 4 bases; bases with no gene match: 7. Germline CDR1 reads KGHSH; CDR2 reads LQKENI. The CDR3 totals 15 residues. Combining the CDR3 with reference TRBV18 and TRBJ2-7 gives the whole variable domain NAGVMQNPRHLVRRRGQEARLRCSPMKGHSHVYWYRQLPEEGLKFMVYLQKENIIDESGMPKERFSAEFPKEGPSILRIQQVVRGDSAAYFCASSRPGQGASEQYFGPGTRLTVT.

DNA for the CDR3: TGTGCCTGGAGTCCGCGGGGTGGGGGAACCTCCGAGCAGTACTTC. It yields the protein CAWSPRGGGTSEQYF. The chain combines TRBV30 with TRBJ2-7, with D perhaps TRBD2 (6 bases). CDR3 length: 15 residues. Germline V lookup: CDR1 GTSNPN, CDR2 SVGIG (reference sequence). V lost 2 bases, J lost 6 bases, and 20 bases lay in between.

Comment on this clone: One end of the junction varies from germline; a read error may be responsible. The rearrangement joins TRBV6-5 to TRBJ2-2; TRBD2 matches 7 bases. The CDR3 sequence is 15 residues long. Germline CDR1 MNHEY, CDR2 SVGAGI. CDR3 protein: CASTFRGGSTGELFF. CDR3 DNA sequence: TGTGCTAGCACCTTTCGCGGGGGTTCCACCGGGGAGCTGTTTTTT.

This clone was seen only a few times. This chain connects TRBV6-6 to TRBJ2-1, with 11 bases aligning to TRBD2. This CDR3 region has 14 residues. From germline, CDR1 is MNHNY and CDR2 SVGAGI (reference sequence). The V gene end was trimmed by 6 bases and the J gene end by 5 bases; junction bases not matched to a gene: 3. The CDR3 region is CASRGLAGHNEQFF. CDR3 bases: TGTGCCAGCAGAGGACTAGCGGGTCACAATGAGCAGTTCTTC.

This clone has more than one count but fewer than ten. The gene calls are TRBV5-4 and TRBJ2-1; 9 nucleotides align to TRBD2. The CDR3 runs 16 residues. The J segment lost 7 bases and the V segment lost 4 bases, leaving 12 bases of the junction unmatched. CDR1 and CDR2 (germline): SGHNT, YYREEE (reference sequence). CDR3 nucleotides: TGTGCCAGCAGCGGCATAGGAGCGGGAGGTGCAAATGAGCAGTTCTTC. Its translation: CASSGIGAGGANEQFF.

The rearrangement links TRBV11-3 to TRBJ2-3, with no clear D. The CDR3 contains 13 residues. V lost 2 bases, J lost 0 bases, and 3 bases lay in between. The germline V gene encodes CDR1 SGHNT and CDR2 YENEEA. For the CDR3, the DNA is TGTGCCAGCAGCTTATCTAGCACAGATACGCAGTATTTT. Translating gives CASSLSSTDTQYF.

This clone appeared a few times. The chain uses TRBV15 and TRBJ2-7; D not resolved. The CDR3 is 12 residues long. V lost 0 bases and J 4 bases, leaving 4 bases between the germline ends. Germline V gene sequence: CDR1 LNHNV, CDR2 YYDKDF (reference sequence). CDR3 loop: CATSRDRYEQYF. The CDR3 nucleotides are TGTGCCACCAGCAGAGATCGGTACGAGCAGTACTTC.

This clone was picked up a small number of times. This chain joins TRBV10-3 and TRBJ2-7; 9 bases are shared with TRBD1. Per the germline V gene, CDR1 is ENHRY and CDR2 is SYGVKD. The CDR3 has 15 amino acids. The V gene end was trimmed by 2 bases and the J gene end by 3 bases; junction bases not matched to a gene: 5. The CDR3 DNA reads TGTGCCATCAGTGAGGAGACAGGGGGGCTCTACGAGCAGTACTTC. Protein sequence: CAISEETGGLYEQYF.

In its sample, this clone was seen a few times. The chain is built from TRBV28 and TRBJ1-2, with D tentatively TRBD1 (6 bases). CDR1 and CDR2 (germline): MDHEN, SYDVKM. Trimming took 6 bases from V and 0 from J, leaving 11 bases between them. The CDR3 contains 14 residues. The CDR3 DNA follows: TGTGCCAGCAGGCCGGGGACAACTAACTATGGCTACACCTTC. As protein: CASRPGTTNYGYTF.